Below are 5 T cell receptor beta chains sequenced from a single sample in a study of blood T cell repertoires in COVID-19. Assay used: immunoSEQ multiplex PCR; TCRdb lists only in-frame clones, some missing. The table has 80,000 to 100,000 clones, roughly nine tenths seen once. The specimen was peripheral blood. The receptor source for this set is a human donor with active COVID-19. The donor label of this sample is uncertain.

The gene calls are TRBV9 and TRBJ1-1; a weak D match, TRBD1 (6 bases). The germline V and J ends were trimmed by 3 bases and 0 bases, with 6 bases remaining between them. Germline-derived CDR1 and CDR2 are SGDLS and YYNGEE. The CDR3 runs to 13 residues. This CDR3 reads CASSDRVNTEAFF. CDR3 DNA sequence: TGTGCCAGCAGCGACAGGGTGAACACTGAAGCTTTCTTT.

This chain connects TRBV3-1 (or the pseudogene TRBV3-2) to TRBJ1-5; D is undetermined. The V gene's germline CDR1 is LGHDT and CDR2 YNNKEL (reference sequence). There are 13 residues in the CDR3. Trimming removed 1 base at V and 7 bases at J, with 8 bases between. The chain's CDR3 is CASSQGGRQPQHF. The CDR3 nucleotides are TGTGCCAGCAGCCAAGGCGGTAGACAGCCCCAGCATTTT.

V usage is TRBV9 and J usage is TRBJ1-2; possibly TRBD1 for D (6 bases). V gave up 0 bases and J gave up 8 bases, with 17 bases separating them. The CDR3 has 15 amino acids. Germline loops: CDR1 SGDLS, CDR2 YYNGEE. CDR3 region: CASSVDRVELRGYTF. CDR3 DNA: TGTGCCAGCAGCGTAGACAGGGTTGAGCTGCGGGGCTACACCTTC. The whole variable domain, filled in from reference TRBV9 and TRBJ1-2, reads DSGVTQTPKHLITATGQRVTLRCSPRSGDLSVYWYQQSLDQGLQFLIQYYNGEERAKGNILERFSAQQFPDLHSELNLSSLELGDSALYFCASSVDRVELRGYTFGSGTRLTVV.

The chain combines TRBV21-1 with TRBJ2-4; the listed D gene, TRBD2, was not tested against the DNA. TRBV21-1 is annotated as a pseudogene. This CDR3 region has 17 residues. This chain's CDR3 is CASRPLGLGIAKNIQYF. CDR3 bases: TGTGCCAGCAGGCCATTGGGACTGGGGATAGCCAAAAACATTCAGTACTTC.

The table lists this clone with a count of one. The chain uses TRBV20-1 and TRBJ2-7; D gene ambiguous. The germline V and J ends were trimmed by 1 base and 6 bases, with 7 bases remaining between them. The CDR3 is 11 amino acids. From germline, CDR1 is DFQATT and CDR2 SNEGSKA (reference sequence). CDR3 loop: CSARGGVEQYF. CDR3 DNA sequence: TGCAGTGCTAGAGGAGGTGTCGAGCAGTACTTC.